The present entry profiles one TCR beta chain with its context. Its antigen remains unknown. Germline and junction disagree at one end, which may indicate a read error. Method: immunoSEQ multiplex PCR; TCRdb's copy keeps in-frame clones and lacks some. Of tens of thousands of clones in the sample, under 70% are singletons; the top ten hold about 25%. The data are from a study of vaccination effects on CD4 cells after COVID-19. Overall study: Everyone in the study got two shots of either the BNT162b2 or mRNA-1273 vaccine. Study conclusions and caveats: Early timepoints after infection were absent, and convalescent patients were few in the study. Marked clonal contraction of infection- and vaccine-induced clones was seen late after vaccination.

The CDR3 covers 14 residues. Germline lookup yields CDR1 SGHDT and CDR2 YYEEEE. Viral peptide pool expansion of antigen-specific CD4+ T cells preceded sequencing in the ViraFEST assay. Following culture for ten to eleven days, CD4+ T cells were isolated. Vaccine recipients had no previous SARS-CoV-2 infection; their nucleocapsid antibodies were negative. Cultures had half their medium replaced with IL-2 medium on days 3 and 7. The V and J genes are TRBV5-6 and TRBJ1-1; no clear D gene. The sequencing used CD4+ T cells from PBMCs cultured with HCoV-OC43 spike peptides, collected before COVID-19 vaccination. Subset given: HCoV-OC43 spike overlapping peptide pool stimulation. This clonotype was obtained from a human donor who received a COVID-19 vaccine. CDR3 protein: CASTLAATNTEAFF. CDR3 sequence (DNA): TGTGCCAGCACCTTGGCAGCCACGAACACTGAAGCTTTCTTT.